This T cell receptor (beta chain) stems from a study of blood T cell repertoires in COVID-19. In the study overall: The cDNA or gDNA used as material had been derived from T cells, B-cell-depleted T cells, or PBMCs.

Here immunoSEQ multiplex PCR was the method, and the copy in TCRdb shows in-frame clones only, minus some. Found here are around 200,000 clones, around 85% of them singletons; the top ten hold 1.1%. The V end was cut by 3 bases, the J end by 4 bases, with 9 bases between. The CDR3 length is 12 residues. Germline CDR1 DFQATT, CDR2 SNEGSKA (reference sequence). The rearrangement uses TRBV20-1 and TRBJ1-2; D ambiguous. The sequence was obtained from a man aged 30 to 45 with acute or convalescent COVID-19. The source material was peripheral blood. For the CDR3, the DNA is TGCAGTGCTAGTAGCGGAATCTATGGCTACACCTTC. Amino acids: CSASSGIYGYTF.